The TCR beta chain described here comes from a study of blood T cell repertoires in COVID-19. This clone was detected once. Produced via immunoSEQ multiplex PCR; TCRdb's table is partial and in-frame only. The sample has about 220,000 clones, 75% to 85% seen once. Input material: peripheral blood. The TCR was taken from a man in his forties or fifties who had recovered from COVID-19.

The CDR3 here is CASSPSVGTDEKLFF. CDR3 in DNA: TGTGCCAGCAGCCCTTCCGTGGGGACTGATGAAAAACTGTTTTTT. The chain combines TRBV5-4 with TRBJ1-4; possible D gene TRBD1, 5 bases. The length of the CDR3 is 15 residues. Between the trimmed V and J ends, which lost 4 bases and 6 bases, there was a span of 16 bases. Germline loops: CDR1 SGHNT, CDR2 YYREEE (reference sequence).